The 23 T cell receptor beta chains in this list originate from one sample, sequenced in a study of T-cell reconstitution after alpha-beta-depleted transplantation in children. This sample's TCRbeta library carried unique molecular identifier barcodes. From the PCR reads, TCRdb called clonotypes with MiXCR, one entry per CDR3 protein. In the table there are almost 500,000 distinct CDR3 sequences, under 15% of which are singletons. Specimen: PBMCs from the stem cell graft donor, collected from the stem cell graft. All receptors derive from a human donor who donated a stem cell graft to a child with combined immunodeficiency.

The rearrangement links TRBV11-2 to TRBJ2-1; D perhaps matches TRBD2 (7 bases). V was pared by 3 bases and J by 7 bases, with 22 bases between. The CDR3 length is 17 residues. Germline V CDR1 and CDR2: SGHAT, FQNNGV. CDR3 nucleotide sequence: TGTGCCAGCAGCTTGATCCGGGCGGCGGGGAGGGGGAATGAGCAGTTCTTC. Its translation is CASSLIRAAGRGNEQFF.

This clonotype has only a few counts. The chain uses TRBV2 and TRBJ2-3, with unresolved D. Germline V CDR1 and CDR2: SNHLY, FYNNEI. CDR3 length: 12 residues. The V end lost 6 bases, the J end lost 2 bases, and 6 bases lay between the germline ends. In DNA, the CDR3 is TGTGCCAGCAGAGGAGACACAGATACGCAGTATTTT. It is translated as CASRGDTDTQYF.

This clonotype was observed at least ten times. The rearrangement links TRBV10-3 to TRBJ2-1; TRBD2 matches 9 bases. CDR3 length equals 17 residues. CDR1 is ENHRY, CDR2 SYGVKD, per germline. Trimming at V came to 4 bases and at J to 6 bases, leaving 13 bases not matched to a gene. CDR3 protein: CAISVTRLAGEGNEQFF. The CDR3 nucleotides read TGTGCCATCAGTGTGACTCGATTAGCGGGAGAGGGCAATGAGCAGTTCTTC.

The chain combines TRBV3-1 with TRBJ1-2; D unclear. With 5 bases removed from V and 6 bases from J, the gap between germline ends came to 16 bases. This CDR3 is 14 amino acids long. Germline values: CDR1 LGHDT, CDR2 YNNKEL (reference sequence). This CDR3 is CASSKGPGRDGYTF. In DNA, the CDR3 is TGTGCCAGCAGCAAAGGGCCAGGACGGGATGGCTACACCTTC.

There are a few counts of this clonotype. The chain links TRBV4-3 to TRBJ1-2, with D possibly matching TRBD1 (6 bases). This CDR3 spans 14 amino acids. Germline V CDR1 and CDR2: LGHNA, YSLEER. Trimming removed 0 bases from V and 9 bases from J, with 14 bases in between. The CDR3 sequence is CASSQDRGPVSYTF. CDR3 coding DNA: TGCGCCAGCAGCCAAGACAGGGGCCCAGTCAGCTACACCTTC.

This clonotype has a handful of counts. This sequence joins TRBV7-2 and TRBJ2-5, with D possibly matching TRBD1 (5 bases). The length of the CDR3 is 14 residues. The ends were cut back, 6 bases at V and 4 bases at J, with 15 bases in the middle. CDR1 SGHTA and CDR2 FQGNSA come from the germline V gene. CDR3 protein: CASRTTDIGETQYF. In DNA, the CDR3 is TGTGCCAGCAGGACGACGGACATCGGAGAGACCCAGTACTTC.

The chain carries TRBV4-3 and TRBJ2-3, with D possibly matching TRBD2 (6 bases). CDR1 and CDR2 from the germline V gene are LGHNA and YSLEER. Deletions cut 0 bases from V and 0 bases from J, with 16 bases between. The CDR3 consists of 18 residues. Here the CDR3 DNA reads TGCGCCAGCAGCCAAGACTTCAATAGCGGCTTAAGCACAGATACGCAGTATTTT. It is translated as CASSQDFNSGLSTDTQYF.

CDR3 sequence reads: CASSPKQILGLADTDTQYF. The CDR3 DNA is TGTGCCAGCTCACCAAAGCAGATTTTAGGACTAGCGGACACAGATACGCAGTATTTT. The chain joins TRBV18 to TRBJ2-3, with 10 bases fitting TRBD2. Germline-derived CDR1 and CDR2 are KGHSH and LQKENI. The V segment lost 2 bases and the J segment 2 bases; nucleotides outside the gene matches: 13. There are 19 residues in the CDR3. The variable domain in full, completed from reference TRBV18 and TRBJ2-3, reads NAGVMQNPRHLVRRRGQEARLRCSPMKGHSHVYWYRQLPEEGLKFMVYLQKENIIDESGMPKERFSAEFPKEGPSILRIQQVVRGDSAAYFCASSPKQILGLADTDTQYFGPGTRLTVL.

This clonotype was seen a few times. The rearrangement uses TRBV11-2 and TRBJ2-3; TRBD2 agrees at 10 bases. With V trimmed by 3 bases and J by 5 bases, 8 bases remained unmatched. This CDR3 has 16 residues. Germline V lookup: CDR1 SGHAT, CDR2 FQNNGV. In nucleotides, the CDR3 is TGTGCCAGCAGCTTCGGACTAGCGGTCTACAAAGATACGCAGTATTTT. It specifies CASSFGLAVYKDTQYF.

This clonotype turned up a few times. This sequence joins TRBV7-2 and TRBJ2-7; 7 positions agree with TRBD1. J lost 1 base, V lost 5 bases, and 14 bases had no gene match. There are 17 residues in the CDR3. Germline assignment: CDR1 SGHTA and CDR2 FQGNSA. The CDR3 protein is CASSLRGFGTESYEQYF. The CDR3 DNA reads TGTGCCAGCAGCCTCCGGGGCTTTGGGACAGAATCCTACGAGCAGTACTTC.

The chain is built from TRBV12-3 or TRBV12-4 and TRBJ2-7; 13 nucleotides agree with TRBD2. With V trimmed by 6 bases and J by 4 bases, 12 bases remained unmatched. The CDR3 has 17 residues. The CDR3 bases are TGTGCCAGCAGCACCCTCGGGACTAGCGGGATAAAGTACGAGCAGTACTTC. It encodes CASSTLGTSGIKYEQYF.

This clonotype appeared many times. The rearrangement uses TRBV20-1 and TRBJ1-1; D gene uncertain. CDR3 size: 14 residues. Germline V gene sequence: CDR1 DFQATT, CDR2 SNEGSKA (reference sequence). The V and J ends lost 0 bases and 0 bases respectively, with 8 bases between them. The CDR3 region has the DNA TGCAGTGCTAGAGATCACAGCATGAACACTGAAGCTTTCTTT. Residues: CSARDHSMNTEAFF.

As DNA, the CDR3 is TGTGCCAGCAGCTCACTAGCGGCTAGCACAGATACGCAGTATTTT. Encoded protein: CASSSLAASTDTQYF. The J gene is TRBJ2-3, the V gene TRBV7-9, with TRBD2 identical over 8 bases. The germline V gene encodes CDR1 SEHNR and CDR2 FQNEAQ (reference sequence). This CDR3 region has 15 residues. J lost 0 bases, V lost 4 bases, and 3 bases had no gene match.

This clonotype was recorded at least ten times. The J gene is TRBJ2-3, the V gene TRBV9; a weak D match, TRBD1 (5 bases). The V gene lost 2 bases and the J gene lost 5 bases, with 15 bases spanning the gap. The CDR3 extends over 15 amino acids. Germline V gene sequence: CDR1 SGDLS, CDR2 YYNGEE. The CDR3 region is CASSVETGGKDTQYF. Written as DNA, the CDR3 is TGTGCCAGCAGCGTTGAAACAGGTGGGAAAGATACGCAGTATTTT.

The chain couples TRBV20-1 to TRBJ2-1; the D gene could be TRBD1 or TRBD2 (7 bases each). The CDR3 runs 18 residues. The V end lost 0 bases, the J end lost 0 bases, and 18 bases lay between the germline ends. CDR1 and CDR2 from the germline V gene are DFQATT and SNEGSKA (reference sequence). The CDR3 reads CSARDSRGGGPSYNEQFF. CDR3 sequence (DNA): TGCAGTGCTAGAGATTCCAGGGGGGGGGGACCCTCCTACAATGAGCAGTTCTTC.

The sample holds many counts of this clonotype. This chain uses TRBV9 with TRBJ1-5; tentative D call: TRBD1 (5 bases). Germline assignment: CDR1 SGDLS and CDR2 YYNGEE. The V and J ends lost 1 base and 5 bases respectively, with 13 bases between them. CDR3 length: 15 residues. The CDR3 region has the DNA TGTGCCAGCAGCGTAAGACCGGGGCCCGATCAGCCCCAGCATTTT. Amino acids: CASSVRPGPDQPQHF.

In its sample, this clonotype was seen many times. V usage is TRBV7-8 and J usage is TRBJ2-1; D not resolved. V shed 7 bases and J shed 0 bases, with 13 bases lying between them. Germline CDR1 SGHVS, CDR2 FQNEAQ. The CDR3 sequence is 15 residues long. CDR3 sequence: CASTLTGSSYNEQFF. CDR3 coding DNA: TGTGCCAGCACGCTGACGGGCTCCTCCTACAATGAGCAGTTCTTC.

This clonotype was detected many times. J is TRBJ1-1 and V is TRBV10-3; weak D call: TRBD1 (5 bases). Germline V gene sequence: CDR1 ENHRY, CDR2 SYGVKD. This CDR3 spans 15 amino acids. Deletions cut 5 bases from V and 7 bases from J, with 20 bases between. In nucleotides, the CDR3 is TGTGCCATCAGTCCCCGGGGGGTCGAAGCGATTGAAGCTTTCTTT. It is translated as CAISPRGVEAIEAFF.

The chain links TRBV3-1 to TRBJ2-3; 8 nucleotides match TRBD1. The CDR3 runs 17 residues. With 1 base clipped from V and 2 bases from J, the junction kept 8 bases outside the gene matches. Germline loops: CDR1 LGHDT, CDR2 YNNKEL (reference sequence). CDR3 protein: CASSQGIHRGNTDTQYF. The CDR3, as DNA: TGTGCCAGCAGCCAAGGAATTCACAGGGGGAACACAGATACGCAGTATTTT.

Concerning this clonotype itself: Germline is not matched at one junction end, which may reflect a read error. J is TRBJ2-2 and V is TRBV20-1, with a possible D match to TRBD1 (5 bases). Germline CDR1 is DFQATT and CDR2 is SNEGSKA (reference sequence). The CDR3 is 17 residues long. The CDR3 bases are TGCTGTGCTAGAGATCAATTAAGGCAGGGTAACACCGGGGAGCTGTTTTTT. It translates to CCARDQLRQGNTGELFF.

V is TRBV28 and J is TRBJ1-3, with D possibly being TRBD1 (5 bases). The length of the CDR3 is 14 residues. CDR1 is MDHEN, CDR2 SYDVKM, per germline. V was pared by 2 bases and J by 0 bases, with 5 bases between. The CDR3 loop is CASSLGASGNTIYF. CDR3 DNA: TGTGCCAGCAGTTTAGGGGCCTCTGGAAACACCATATATTTT.

This clonotype occurred a few times. J is TRBJ2-7 and V is TRBV2; unclear D gene. The germline V gene has CDR1 SNHLY and CDR2 FYNNEI. V was clipped by 1 base and J by 4 bases, with 8 bases between them. The CDR3 is made up of 13 amino acids. The CDR3 DNA sequence: TGTGCCAGCAGTGAAGGTGTTGGATACGAGCAGTACTTC. Protein sequence: CASSEGVGYEQYF. Full variable domain (outside the CDR3, taken from reference TRBV2 and TRBJ2-7): EPEVTQTPSHQVTQMGQEVILRCVPISNHLYFYWYRQILGQKVEFLVSFYNNEISEKSEIFDDQFSVERPDGSNFTLKIRSTKLEDSAMYFCASSEGVGYEQYFGPGTRLTVT.

This clonotype was seen repeatedly, ten times or more. This chain links TRBV4-3 with TRBJ2-2, with D perhaps TRBD1 (5 bases). Trimming left V 3 bases short and J 2 bases short, with 10 bases between. Germline CDR1 is LGHNA and CDR2 is YSLEER. There are 15 residues in the CDR3. In DNA form, the CDR3 reads TGCGCCAGCAGCCAGGCAGGGCCTAACACCGGGGAGCTGTTTTTT. It codes for CASSQAGPNTGELFF.